Following are 13 T cell receptor beta chains from one sample sequenced in a study of OX40 agonist ivuxolimab in advanced cancers. Assay: immunoSEQ multiplex PCR; the TCRdb copy retains only in-frame clones and omits some. Of 91,000 or so clones in the sample, about nine tenths were seen once. The sample here was CD4+ or CD8+ T cells sorted from blood, taken in a trial of the OX40 agonist ivuxolimab. These receptors were taken from an adult with an advanced solid tumor such as melanoma, head and neck, liver or kidney cancer.

The genes are TRBV27 and TRBJ2-6; TRBD2 is a possible D gene (5 bases). Germline loops: CDR1 MNHEY, CDR2 SMNVEV (reference sequence). The CDR3 runs 14 residues. Trimming cost V 9 bases and J 4 bases, with 13 bases left between them. This CDR3 reads CASGGRVGANVLTF. As DNA, the CDR3 is TGTGCCAGTGGAGGACGCGTAGGGGCCAACGTCCTGACTTTC.

The V call is TRBV9, the J call TRBJ2-7; unclear D gene. This CDR3 spans 11 amino acids. Germline V gives CDR1 SGDLS, CDR2 YYNGEE. V was trimmed by 0 bases and J by 7 bases, leaving 5 bases between them. The CDR3 DNA is TGTGCCAGCAGCGTAGGTGGGGAGCAGTACTTC. This encodes CASSVGGEQYF.

The chain joins TRBV2 to TRBJ2-3; D is unresolved. CDR1 SNHLY and CDR2 FYNNEI come from the germline V gene. Trimming shortened V by 5 bases and J by 2 bases, and 5 bases separated the two germline ends. The CDR3 contains 12 residues. CDR3 amino acids: CASSTHTDTQYF. In DNA form, the CDR3 reads TGTGCCAGCAGTACCCACACAGATACGCAGTATTTT.

The rearrangement links TRBV19 to TRBJ2-6; 7 bases line up with TRBD2. This CDR3 spans 14 amino acids. Trimming at V came to 6 bases and at J to 3 bases, leaving 2 bases not matched to a gene. The germline CDR1 and CDR2 sequences are LNHDA and SQIVND (reference sequence). CDR3 in amino acids: CASRSSGGANVLTF. CDR3 coding DNA: TGTGCCAGTAGATCTAGCGGTGGGGCCAACGTCCTGACTTTC.

The genes are TRBV25-1 and TRBJ2-1; 9 nucleotides agree with TRBD2. Germline CDR1 is MGHDK and CDR2 is SYGVNS. J was trimmed by 3 bases and V by 1 base; bases with no gene match: 4. This CDR3 spans 16 amino acids. CDR3 sequence (DNA): TGTGCCAGCAGTGAATCTGGGACTAGCCGCTACAATGAGCAGTTCTTC. It is translated as CASSESGTSRYNEQFF. The full variable domain, completed using reference TRBV25-1 and TRBJ2-1, is EADIYQTPRYLVIGTGKKITLECSQTMGHDKMYWYQQDPGMELHLIHYSYGVNSTEKGDLSSESTVSRIRTEHFPLTLESARPSHTSQYLCASSESGTSRYNEQFFGPGTRLTVL.

This clone was picked up a small number of times. The chain combines TRBV6-5 with TRBJ2-1; 8 bases line up with TRBD2. J was trimmed by 7 bases and V by 6 bases; bases with no gene match: 5. The germline V gene has CDR1 MNHEY and CDR2 SVGAGI. The CDR3 runs 13 residues. CDR3 amino acids: CASRGLARNEQFF. In DNA, the CDR3 is TGTGCCAGCAGAGGACTAGCACGGAATGAGCAGTTCTTC.

This chain uses TRBV15 with TRBJ1-1; TRBD1 matches 8 bases. V shed 2 bases, J shed 4 bases, and the junction held 6 bases outside the gene matches. CDR1 LNHNV and CDR2 YYDKDF come from the germline V gene (reference sequence). The CDR3 totals 15 residues. DNA for the CDR3: TGTGCCACCAGCAGACCGACAGGGGTAGGCACTGAAGCTTTCTTT. Translated, it gives CATSRPTGVGTEAFF.

This chain links TRBV11-2 with TRBJ2-1; D is uncertain. This CDR3 spans 16 amino acids. V dropped 2 bases and J dropped 0 bases, with 11 bases sitting between them. Germline V CDR1 and CDR2: SGHAT, FQNNGV. CDR3 coding DNA: TGTGCCAGCAGCTTATACGCCAGCCGCTCCTACAATGAGCAGTTCTTC. This gives the protein CASSLYASRSYNEQFF.

This clone has a count of ten or more. This sequence joins TRBV5-4 and TRBJ1-1; D is unclear. The CDR3 covers 18 residues. Germline V lookup: CDR1 SGHNT, CDR2 YYREEE (reference sequence). The V gene lost 2 bases and the J gene lost 5 bases, with 25 bases spanning the gap. In nucleotides, the CDR3 is TGTGCCAGCAGCTTCCTGGGAAAGGGTGGATTTTTGGGAACTGAAGCTTTCTTT. Protein: CASSFLGKGGFLGTEAFF.

The V gene is TRBV28, the J gene TRBJ1-2, with unresolved D. Trimming cost V 10 bases and J 2 bases, with 17 bases left between them. In germline, CDR1 is MDHEN, CDR2 SYDVKM. The CDR3 loop spans 14 amino acids. The chain's CDR3 is CATQSGGLNYGYTF. In DNA, the CDR3 is TGTGCCACCCAAAGTGGTGGGCTGAACTATGGCTACACCTTC.

This chain uses TRBV2 with TRBJ1-2; D remains unclear. The ends were cut back, 6 bases at V and 4 bases at J, with 15 bases in the middle. Germline V gene data show CDR1 as SNHLY and CDR2 as FYNNEI. The CDR3 has 14 residues. The CDR3 coding sequence is TGTGCCAGCAGCGTTATTGACATCGGCTATGGCTACACCTTC. Protein product: CASSVIDIGYGYTF.

The CDR3: CASSQDGTITAGELFF. CDR3 DNA: TGTGCCAGCAGCCAAGATGGGACTATCACAGCCGGGGAGCTGTTTTTT. The chain couples TRBV4-2 to TRBJ2-2, with TRBD2 matching 7 bases. This CDR3 has 16 amino acids. The germline CDR1 and CDR2 sequences are LGHNA and YNFKEQ. J gave up 6 bases and V 0 bases, and 7 bases lay outside the gene matches.

The genes are TRBV4-1 and TRBJ1-2, with 7 positions matching TRBD1. From germline, CDR1 is MGHRA and CDR2 YSYEKL. This CDR3 has 16 amino acids. Unmatched junction bases numbered 18, after V lost 10 bases and J lost 4 bases. CDR3 nucleotides: TGCGCCACCTCGAAGGGGGCGGGGATCAACAGCTATGGCTACACCTTC. Residues: CATSKGAGINSYGYTF.